The 20 T cell receptor beta chains in this list originate from one sample, sequenced in a study of cytomegalovirus exposure and HLA in healthy donors. PCR amplification relied on 60 Vbeta primers (plus 13 Jbeta primers). Clones were sequenced by immunoSEQ multiplex PCR, and TCRdb holds only the in-frame ones, with some missing. The sample yields about 200,000 clones, about 80% seen once. The sample comprised PBMCs. These receptors were collected from a woman in her twenties or thirties in good health and CMV-seropositive.

The chain combines TRBV27 with TRBJ2-7; D may be TRBD1 (6 bases). From germline, CDR1 is MNHEY and CDR2 SMNVEV (reference sequence). The CDR3 consists of 15 residues. Trimming shortened V by 5 bases and J by 2 bases, and 16 bases separated the two germline ends. In nucleotides, the CDR3 is TGTGCCAGCAGTCCACTGGACAGCTCTCCCTACGAGCAGTACTTC. Its protein is CASSPLDSSPYEQYF.

This chain connects TRBV7-9 to TRBJ1-1; D may be TRBD1 (5 bases). The length of the CDR3 is 16 residues. Germline lookup yields CDR1 SEHNR and CDR2 FQNEAQ (reference sequence). V lost 7 bases and J 2 bases, leaving 20 bases between the germline ends. The CDR3 sequence: CASTAAGGWGNTEAFF. The CDR3 DNA is TGTGCCAGCACCGCTGCCGGGGGATGGGGAAACACTGAAGCTTTCTTT.

The chain uses TRBV5-1 and TRBJ2-1; 9 nucleotides line up with TRBD1. The CDR3 has 17 residues. Losses at the gene ends were 0 bases for V and 6 bases for J; bases not matched to a gene: 10. Germline V gives CDR1 SGHRS, CDR2 YFSETQ. Written as DNA, the CDR3 is TGCGCCAGCAGCTTGGTCCGACAGGGGGATTTGGGCAATGAGCAGTTCTTC. This codes for CASSLVRQGDLGNEQFF.

The J gene is TRBJ2-3, the V gene TRBV15; 7 bases fit TRBD1. The germline gives CDR1 LNHNV, CDR2 YYDKDF (reference sequence). Trimming took 0 bases from V and 5 from J; bases not matched to a gene: 11. The CDR3 loop spans 17 amino acids. The CDR3 loop reads CATSRDRRGRWGDTQYF. CDR3 bases: TGTGCCACCAGCAGAGATCGAAGGGGGCGGTGGGGAGATACGCAGTATTTT.

V is TRBV10-2 and J is TRBJ1-6; D unresolved. This CDR3 region has 11 residues. The germline gives CDR1 WSHSY, CDR2 SAAADI. The V gene lost 3 bases and the J gene lost 15 bases, with 9 bases spanning the gap. CDR3 in DNA: TGCGCCAGCAGTGATACTGCTCACCTCCACTTT. It codes for CASSDTAHLHF.

The rearrangement links TRBV4-3 to TRBJ1-3; tentative D call: TRBD1 (6 bases). The CDR3 runs to 13 residues. Germline V lookup: CDR1 LGHNA, CDR2 YSLEER. The V and J ends lost 6 bases and 5 bases respectively, with 11 bases between them. The CDR3 loop is CASSPDRRNTIYF. CDR3 nucleotides: TGCGCCAGCAGTCCGGACAGAAGAAACACCATATATTTT.

The genes are TRBV11-3 and TRBJ2-5; no reliable D call. The V gene's germline CDR1 is SGHNT and CDR2 YENEEA. The V end lost 1 base, the J end lost 5 bases, and 14 bases lay between the germline ends. The CDR3 totals 15 residues. The CDR3 DNA sequence: TGTGCCAGCAGCTTAGGACTGACCCCCGGGGAGACCCAGTACTTC. This translates into CASSLGLTPGETQYF.

This clone was seen only a few times. This chain uses TRBV25-1 with TRBJ2-6; 8 positions match TRBD1. Trimming took 6 bases from V and 2 from J; bases not matched to a gene: 6. CDR3 length equals 16 residues. The germline V gene encodes CDR1 MGHDK and CDR2 SYGVNS. The CDR3 spells CASSRDRQPGANVLTF. The CDR3 DNA follows: TGTGCCAGCAGCCGGGACAGGCAGCCTGGGGCCAACGTCCTGACTTTC.

The chain employs TRBV4-3 and TRBJ2-7, with 9 bases lining up with TRBD2. Germline V gene sequence: CDR1 LGHNA, CDR2 YSLEER. The CDR3 has 15 residues. Trimming removed 0 bases from V and 7 bases from J; junction bases left unmatched: 7. CDR3 DNA sequence: TGCGCCAGCAGCCAAGAACGGGGACTAGCACGGGAGCAGTACTTC. As protein: CASSQERGLAREQYF.

The table lists this clone with a few counts. V and J are TRBV29-1 and TRBJ1-1, with D unclear. CDR3 length: 13 residues. V shed 8 bases and J shed 0 bases, with 13 bases lying between them. Germline CDR1 reads SQVTM; CDR2 reads ANQGSEA. As DNA, the CDR3 is TGCAGCACTTTGAACCTTATGAACACTGAAGCTTTCTTT. Translating gives CSTLNLMNTEAFF.

J is TRBJ2-3 and V is TRBV5-4; 9 bases align to TRBD1. Germline V gene data show CDR1 as SGHNT and CDR2 as YYREEE (reference sequence). The CDR3 is 14 amino acids. V dropped 4 bases and J dropped 6; count of bases not matched to a gene: 6. Written as DNA, the CDR3 is TGTGCCAGCAGCAAACAGGGGGCTGGGGATACGCAGTATTTT. It is translated as CASSKQGAGDTQYF.

This rearrangement joins TRBV20-1 to TRBJ1-2, with D hard to call. Germline values: CDR1 DFQATT, CDR2 SNEGSKA (reference sequence). The length of the CDR3 is 11 residues. The CDR3, as DNA: TGCAGCTCGGGGTATGACTATGGCTACACCTTC. Encoded protein: CSSGYDYGYTF.

This chain uses TRBV4-1 with TRBJ2-6, with D possibly TRBD2 on 6 matching bases. V shed 4 bases and J shed 2 bases, with 9 bases lying between them. Germline V gene data show CDR1 as MGHRA and CDR2 as YSYEKL. The CDR3 has 15 amino acids. CDR3 DNA: TGCGCCAGCAGCCCCGGAGGGGCTGGGGCCAACGTCCTGACTTTC. Residues: CASSPGGAGANVLTF.

The chain employs TRBV5-5 and TRBJ1-2; 9 nucleotides line up with TRBD1. V shed 4 bases and J 8 bases; nucleotides not matched to a gene: 9. Germline V gene data show CDR1 as SGHKS and CDR2 as YYEKEE (reference sequence). CDR3 length: 14 residues. CDR3 in amino acids: CASSPQGQGGGYTF. As DNA, the CDR3 is TGTGCCAGCAGCCCCCAGGGACAGGGCGGAGGCTACACCTTC.

This chain joins TRBV29-1 and TRBJ2-4; the match to TRBD2 covers 11 bases. V shed 2 bases and J 6 bases; nucleotides not matched to a gene: 15. Germline CDR1 and CDR2: SQVTM and ANQGSEA. This CDR3 comprises 18 residues. DNA for the CDR3: TGCAGCGTTGAACTAGCGGGGGGCGCACACCTATCAGGAAACATTCAGTACTTC. Protein: CSVELAGGAHLSGNIQYF.

Notes on this clone: A junction boundary mismatches the germline segment, possibly from a read error. The J gene is TRBJ2-1, the V gene TRBV7-9, with TRBD2 identical over 7 bases. The CDR3 covers 15 residues. Germline V gene data show CDR1 as SEHNR and CDR2 as FQNEAQ (reference sequence). CDR3 coding DNA: TGTGCCAGCAGCTTAGGTGGAAGCCCGGGAGGTGAGGAGTTCTTC. Translation gives CASSLGGSPGGEEFF.

In its sample, this clone was seen once. The J gene is TRBJ2-1, the V gene TRBV5-4; the match to TRBD2 covers 13 bases. V lost 5 bases and J lost 4; bases outside the gene matches: 6. This CDR3 is built from 16 residues. The germline V gene encodes CDR1 SGHNT and CDR2 YYREEE (reference sequence). CDR3 sequence reads: CASSQPTSGRYNEQFF. As DNA, the CDR3 is TGTGCCAGCAGTCAGCCGACTAGCGGGAGGTACAATGAGCAGTTCTTC.

This sequence joins TRBV18 and TRBJ1-5, with D maybe TRBD1 (6 bases). Trimming cost V 6 bases and J 3 bases, with 18 bases left between them. Germline V lookup: CDR1 KGHSH, CDR2 LQKENI. The CDR3 totals 16 residues. CDR3 bases: TGTGCCAGCTCCCCGCAAGAGGACAGAAACAATCAGCCCCAGCATTTT. Translating it yields CASSPQEDRNNQPQHF.

V gene TRBV12-5 combines with J gene TRBJ2-7, with D unclear. The ends were cut back, 6 bases at V and 0 bases at J, with 12 bases in the middle. In germline, CDR1 is LGHNT, CDR2 FRNRAP. The CDR3 extends over 14 amino acids. CDR3 sequence reads: CASGPRVVSYEQYF. The CDR3 DNA is TGTGCTAGTGGCCCCCGGGTAGTCTCCTACGAGCAGTACTTC.

The V gene is TRBV19, the J gene TRBJ2-5, with 7 bases lining up with TRBD2. This CDR3 has 13 residues. Trimming removed 8 bases from V and 5 bases from J; junction bases left unmatched: 8. Germline CDR1 LNHDA, CDR2 SQIVND (reference sequence). In nucleotides, the CDR3 is TGTGCCAGTCAACATTCCGGGGGGGAGACCCAGTACTTC. It encodes CASQHSGGETQYF.